This TCR beta chain derives from a study of shared clonotypes between healthy human individuals. As for this clone: Its specificity is not known. Other nucleotide sequences in the sample specify the same CDR3.

Broader study findings: The genetic and exposure-history diversity represented was limited by few donors. Lower generation probabilities were found for non-shared clonotypes than for those shared by all four donors.

For each subset, genomic DNA was distributed in equal portions over several immunoSEQ plates. Here immunoSEQ multiplex PCR was the method, and the copy in TCRdb shows in-frame clones only, minus some. This table holds roughly 2.2 million clones, 80% to 95% found once. CDR1 and CDR2 (germline): SGDLS, YYNGEE. Losses at the gene ends were 1 base for V and 2 bases for J; bases not matched to a gene: 2. This CDR3 is 15 amino acids long. This receptor was identified in a man aged 18-30 years in good health. Some clones in this sample may be carry-over from other donors' samples. Sequencing was carried out using naive CD4+ T cells from PBMCs. Subset indicated: CD45RA+ positively selected. This sequence joins TRBV9 and TRBJ2-1, with 8 positions matching TRBD2. CDR3 nucleotides: TGTGCCAGCAGCGTAACTAGCGGTGCCTACAATGAGCAGTTCTTC. Its protein product is CASSVTSGAYNEQFF.